The 25 T cell receptor beta chains in this list originate from one sample, sequenced in a study of blood T cells in healthy people across ages. A J-beta primer mix and a sample-barcoded 5' primer were used in a second PCR of roughly 7 to 12 cycles. TCRdb passed the 5' RACE reads through MiXCR, listing each CDR3 protein once. The data hold 1.5 million to 2 million distinct CDR3 sequences, with roughly 30% observed a single time. The source material was blood. All receptors come from a woman in her 30s in good health.

Notes on this clonotype: A much larger clone differs by one base, so this may be a read error. J is TRBJ2-3 and V is TRBV20-1; D ambiguous. The CDR3 length is 17 residues. CDR1 and CDR2 (germline): DFQATT, SNEGSKA (reference sequence). V was shortened by 6 bases and J by 0 bases, with 22 bases between the two germline ends. The CDR3 DNA follows: TGCAGTGCCACCCGGGTGGGGATTGATTCTAGCACAGATACGCAGTATTTT. Its protein product is CSATRVGIDSSTDTQYF.

V and J are TRBV2 and TRBJ1-2; D remains unclear. This CDR3 is built from 14 residues. V was shortened by 6 bases and J by 6 bases, with 17 bases between the two germline ends. The germline V gene encodes CDR1 SNHLY and CDR2 FYNNEI. CDR3: CASRAGDILHGYTF. CDR3 DNA: TGTGCCAGCAGAGCAGGAGACATATTACATGGCTACACCTTC.

With regard to this clonotype: A read error is possible here, since a much larger clone lies one base away. This chain connects TRBV29-1 to TRBJ2-7; 9 bases are shared with TRBD2. Germline CDR1 reads SQVTM; CDR2 reads ANQGSEA. There are 13 residues in the CDR3. The CDR3 sequence: CSAGTSIPYGQYF. The CDR3 nucleotides are TGCAGCGCCGGGACTAGCATACCCTACGGGCAGTACTTC.

This chain joins TRBV29-1 and TRBJ1-2; 8 positions agree with TRBD1. The germline V gene has CDR1 SQVTM and CDR2 ANQGSEA. The CDR3 spans 15 residues. Trimming at V came to 7 bases and at J to 0 bases, leaving 10 bases not matched to a gene. CDR3 residues: CSALDRAYSNYGYTF. Written as DNA, the CDR3 is TGCAGCGCCCTGGACAGGGCGTATTCTAACTATGGCTACACCTTC. Filled out from reference TRBV29-1 and TRBJ1-2, the complete variable domain reads SAVISQKPSRDICQRGTSLTIQCQVDSQVTMMFWYRQQPGQSLTLIATANQGSEATYESGFVIDKFPISRPNLTFSTLTVSNMSPEDSSIYLCSALDRAYSNYGYTFGSGTRLTVV.

The J gene is TRBJ2-1, the V gene TRBV7-9; D may be TRBD2 (6 bases). This CDR3 spans 17 amino acids. Deletions cut 5 bases from V and 7 bases from J, with 24 bases between. Germline-derived CDR1 and CDR2 are SEHNR and FQNEAQ (reference sequence). CDR3: CASSPTMGTGESNEQFF. CDR3 bases: TGTGCCAGCAGCCCCACTATGGGGACGGGGGAATCTAATGAGCAGTTCTTC.

There are a few counts of this clonotype. The rearrangement links TRBV15 to TRBJ2-5; D gene ambiguous. This CDR3 spans 12 amino acids. V was trimmed by 5 bases and J by 11 bases, leaving 15 bases between them. The germline CDR1 and CDR2 sequences are LNHNV and YYDKDF (reference sequence). The CDR3 DNA sequence: TGTGCCACCAGCCGAAGAGCCGGAGAGCAGTACTTC. Protein sequence: CATSRRAGEQYF.

The chain links TRBV7-9 to TRBJ2-1; tentative D call: TRBD2 (6 bases). Germline V CDR1 and CDR2: SEHNR, FQNEAQ (reference sequence). Trimming removed 5 bases at V and 0 bases at J, with 17 bases between. The CDR3 length is 17 residues. The CDR3 DNA is TGTGCCAGCAGCACCGCCGGGAGATCAAGCTCCTACAATGAGCAGTTCTTC. Translating gives CASSTAGRSSSYNEQFF.

This clonotype came up a few times. The rearrangement joins TRBV7-9 to TRBJ2-2; 8 positions match TRBD1. The germline gives CDR1 SEHNR, CDR2 FQNEAQ (reference sequence). This CDR3 comprises 17 residues. V was pared by 6 bases and J by 3 bases, with 12 bases of the junction left unmatched. The DNA of the CDR3 is TGTGCCAGCAGTGCCGCGGGCGGACAGGGTCACACCGGGGAGCTGTTTTTT. Translated, it gives CASSAAGGQGHTGELFF.

Only a few counts were recorded for this clonotype. The rearrangement uses TRBV20-1 and TRBJ1-2; perhaps TRBD1 as D (6 bases). Trimming pared 1 base from V and 9 bases from J, leaving 12 bases between. Germline CDR1 and CDR2: DFQATT and SNEGSKA (reference sequence). The CDR3 has 12 amino acids. The CDR3 protein is CSARVPGVRYTF. CDR3 DNA sequence: TGCAGTGCTAGAGTCCCAGGGGTCCGCTACACCTTC.

The chain is built from TRBV12-3 or TRBV12-4 and TRBJ2-3, with 10 positions matching TRBD2. V was clipped by 2 bases and J by 2 bases; unmatched bases: 7. This CDR3 has 17 amino acids. The DNA for the CDR3 is TGTGCCAGCAGTTTACAAGGGACTAGCGTAAACACAGATACGCAGTATTTT. This gives the protein CASSLQGTSVNTDTQYF.

This clonotype was counted between two and nine times. A junction end diverges from the germline sequence, so it may reflect a read error. The V call is TRBV7-2, the J call TRBJ1-2, with D hard to call. Germline V CDR1 and CDR2: SGHTA, FQGNSA. The CDR3 is 14 amino acids. The CDR3 reads CASSLIGVSYGCTF. Here the CDR3 DNA reads TGTGCCAGCAGCTTGATCGGGGTGTCCTATGGCTGCACCTTC.

This clonotype turned up a few times. V and J are TRBV2 and TRBJ2-7; D might be TRBD2 (6 bases). There are 15 residues in the CDR3. Between the trimmed V and J ends, which lost 4 bases and 3 bases, there was a span of 16 bases. Germline CDR1 and CDR2: SNHLY and FYNNEI. The CDR3 spells CASSVQEGLLYEQYF. For the CDR3, the DNA is TGTGCCAGCAGTGTCCAGGAGGGACTCCTCTACGAGCAGTACTTC.

The rearrangement joins TRBV21-1 to TRBJ2-4; TRBD1 is the table's D call, not checked against the DNA. The closer fit of TRBJ2-7 to the DNA end suggests the J call may be wrong. TRBV21-1 represents a pseudogene. The CDR3 has 12 amino acids. As DNA, the CDR3 is TGTGCCAGCAGAATAACAGGTACCGAGCAGTACTTC. It translates to CASRITGTEQYF.

The chain recombines TRBV12-3 or TRBV12-4 with TRBJ2-1; no clear D gene. The CDR3 totals 15 residues. V shed 3 bases and J shed 5 bases, with 14 bases lying between them. CDR3 sequence (DNA): TGTGCCAGCAGTTTCCCAGAGACGCTCAACAATGAGCAGTTCTTC. The encoded protein is CASSFPETLNNEQFF.

The chain is built from TRBV5-1 and TRBJ1-2, with TRBD1 identical over 9 bases. This CDR3 has 15 amino acids. Germline trimming cut 10 bases from V and 13 bases from J; bases unmatched to any gene: 23. Germline assignment: CDR1 SGHRS and CDR2 YFSETQ. As DNA, the CDR3 is TGCGCCGGCAACCCAACCGATGCCGGGACAGGGAAATTCACCTTC. This encodes CAGNPTDAGTGKFTF.

This clonotype was seen a handful of times. The V call is TRBV12-3 or TRBV12-4, the J call TRBJ2-5; D is undetermined. This CDR3 has 12 amino acids. Trimming removed 7 bases at V and 11 bases at J, with 17 bases between. The CDR3 sequence is CASTGGRGEQYF. Written as DNA, the CDR3 is TGTGCCAGCACTGGCGGCCGAGGAGAGCAGTACTTC.

V gene TRBV20-1 combines with J gene TRBJ2-7; 7 positions agree with TRBD2. The J call is in doubt because the DNA end fits TRBJ2-5 better. The CDR3 extends over 15 amino acids. Germline values: CDR1 DFQATT, CDR2 SNEGSKA (reference sequence). The chain's CDR3 is CSARDWGGVRETQYF. CDR3 DNA sequence: TGCAGTGCTAGAGATTGGGGGGGGGTTCGAGAGACCCAGTACTTC.

This clonotype appeared once. This clone may be a read error of a much larger clone one base away. The J gene is TRBJ2-5, the V gene TRBV21-1; no DNA check was done on the table's D call, TRBD2. The DNA end is more similar to TRBJ2-7, so the J call may be wrong. TRBV21-1 is a known pseudogene. The length of the CDR3 is 14 residues. CDR3 loop: CTRGSPAGTYEQYF. In DNA, the CDR3 is TGTACCAGAGGTAGTCCAGCGGGTACCTACGAGCAGTACTTC.

This clonotype was observed a handful of times. V usage is TRBV5-1 and J usage is TRBJ2-7, with D hard to call. The ends were cut back, 1 base at V and 3 bases at J, with 14 bases in the middle. The CDR3 consists of 15 residues. The germline gives CDR1 SGHRS, CDR2 YFSETQ. Here the CDR3 DNA reads TGCGCCAGCAGCTTGACCAGGACGGAGATCTACGAGCAGTACTTC. As protein: CASSLTRTEIYEQYF.

The rearrangement uses TRBV7-9 and TRBJ1-2; D gene unclear. CDR3 length equals 15 residues. The V and J ends lost 7 bases and 1 base respectively, with 16 bases between them. Germline loops: CDR1 SEHNR, CDR2 FQNEAQ (reference sequence). The CDR3 DNA is TGTGCCAGCACGGATGGCGGACCCGATAACTATGGCTACACCTTC. Translated: CASTDGGPDNYGYTF.

Comment on this clonotype: This may arise from a read error, as a much more abundant clone is one base away. The V gene is TRBV24-1, the J gene TRBJ2-7; D remains unclear. Germline CDR1 is KGHDR and CDR2 is SFDVKD. CDR3 length equals 14 residues. Trimming took 4 bases from V and 7 from J, leaving 16 bases between them. CDR3 sequence reads: CATSEDAVNNEQYF. CDR3 in DNA: TGTGCCACCAGTGAGGATGCAGTGAACAATGAGCAGTACTTC.

This clonotype was picked up many times. The J gene is TRBJ1-2, the V gene TRBV7-2; D is undetermined. V was cut by 5 bases and J by 1 base, with 5 bases left in between. The germline V gene encodes CDR1 SGHTA and CDR2 FQGNSA. The CDR3 consists of 12 residues. The CDR3 DNA sequence: TGTGCCAGCAGCCTTATTAACTATGGCTACACCTTC. This encodes CASSLINYGYTF.

A few counts support this clonotype. The V call is TRBV11-3, the J call TRBJ2-5, with 10 bases that match TRBD2. The CDR3 is 15 residues long. V lost 5 bases to trimming and J lost 5 bases; unmatched junction nucleotides: 8. Germline lookup yields CDR1 SGHNT and CDR2 YENEEA. The CDR3 is CASSPGASGSETQYF. The CDR3 coding sequence is TGTGCCAGCAGCCCAGGGGCTAGCGGGAGCGAGACCCAGTACTTC.

Worth noting for this clonotype: One end of the junction varies from germline; a read error may be responsible. The genes are TRBV20-1 and TRBJ1-5; D call uncertain. The CDR3 spans 12 residues. Germline lookup yields CDR1 DFQATT and CDR2 SNEGSKA (reference sequence). In DNA, the CDR3 is TGCAGTGGGGCGGAAGGTGGTCAGCCTCAGCATTTT. This encodes CSGAEGGQPQHF.

This clonotype has ten or more counts. The V gene is TRBV5-5, the J gene TRBJ2-3; the D is unclear. This CDR3 has 12 residues. Trimming left V 5 bases short and J 3 bases short, with 7 bases between. The germline CDR1 and CDR2 sequences are SGHKS and YYEKEE (reference sequence). In DNA form, the CDR3 reads TGTGCCAGCAGTTACACAACAGATACGCAGTATTTT. Protein: CASSYTTDTQYF.